These 26 T cell receptor beta chains were all obtained from the same sample, sequenced in a study of T cells in Graves' hyperthyroidism and ophthalmopathy (dated by TCRdb to the late 2010s). Library construction relied on multiplex PCR. The sequencer listed for this sample is Illumina HiSeq 2000. Amplification of TCR beta CDR3 regions was carried out from RNA transcripts. A first-round RT-PCR of the TCR CDR3 used the HTBI primer set with the Qiagen OneStep RT-PCR kit. TCRdb reworked the public reads: Q25 trimming with fastp, MiXCR clone assembly, productive beta chains retained. Each record represents a unique CDR3 protein, reported with the most common genes and DNA among its rows. Present in this sample are around 440,000 distinct CDR3 sequences, about 15% of which were seen just once. The top ten constitute roughly 7.4% of the sample. Sequencing used blood. The origin of the receptors is a woman aged 18-29 years with Graves' hyperthyroidism.

This clonotype appeared many times. The chain recombines TRBV28 with TRBJ2-1; 16 positions match TRBD2. The germline gives CDR1 MDHEN, CDR2 SYDVKM. Unmatched junction bases numbered 7, after V lost 7 bases and J lost 7 bases. This CDR3 region has 16 residues. This chain's CDR3 is CASKGTSGGAGNEQFF. CDR3 bases: TGTGCCAGCAAGGGGACTAGCGGGGGGGCTGGAAATGAGCAGTTCTTC.

The chain employs TRBV29-1 and TRBJ1-4; no firm D call. This CDR3 is 11 amino acids long. Looked up from germline, CDR1 is SQVTM and CDR2 is ANQGSEA. Trimming cost V 3 bases and J 4 bases, with 3 bases left between them. CDR3 coding DNA: TGCAGCGTTGAGAGTAATGAAAAACTGTTTTTT. It encodes CSVESNEKLFF.

This clonotype has just a few counts. CDR3 coding DNA: TGCGCCAGCAGCCCTAGGACAGGGATGGATACGCAGTATTTT. Its protein product is CASSPRTGMDTQYF. The chain recombines TRBV5-1 with TRBJ2-3, with 8 nucleotides matching TRBD1. Germline V CDR1 and CDR2: SGHRS, YFSETQ. This CDR3 is 14 amino acids long. V was clipped by 4 bases and J by 6 bases; unmatched bases: 7.

The table lists this clonotype with a few counts. The V gene is TRBV9, the J gene TRBJ2-1; D uncertain. Trimming removed 1 base from V and 5 bases from J, with 4 bases in between. This CDR3 is built from 12 residues. Germline assignment: CDR1 SGDLS and CDR2 YYNGEE. The CDR3 spells CASSVKNNEQFF. DNA of the CDR3: TGTGCCAGCAGCGTAAAAAACAATGAGCAGTTCTTC. Combining the CDR3 with reference TRBV9 and TRBJ2-1 gives the whole variable domain DSGVTQTPKHLITATGQRVTLRCSPRSGDLSVYWYQQSLDQGLQFLIQYYNGEERAKGNILERFSAQQFPDLHSELNLSSLELGDSALYFCASSVKNNEQFFGPGTRLTVL.

As to this clonotype: Possible read error: a much larger clone is one base away. V usage is TRBV20-1 and J usage is TRBJ2-3, with 7 bases identical to TRBD1. CDR3 length equals 15 residues. The germline V gene has CDR1 DFQATT and CDR2 SNEGSKA (reference sequence). Written as DNA, the CDR3 is TGCAGTGCTTCTCTGAGGGGGCCCACCACAGAGACGCAGTATTTT. Its protein is CSASLRGPTTETQYF.

At least ten counts were recorded for this clonotype. The chain has TRBV7-6 and TRBJ2-7; TRBD1 matches 7 bases. Looked up from germline, CDR1 is SGHVS and CDR2 is FNYEAQ. J was trimmed by 7 bases and V by 5 bases; bases with no gene match: 8. The CDR3 is 13 amino acids. The CDR3 nucleotides are TGTGCCAGCAGCCGAACAGGGGTTGGAGAGCAGTACTTC. Its translation: CASSRTGVGEQYF. Combining the CDR3 with reference TRBV7-6 and TRBJ2-7 gives the whole variable domain GAGVSQSPRYKVTKRGQDVALRCDPISGHVSLYWYRQALGQGPEFLTYFNYEAQQDKSGLPNDRFSAERPEGSISTLTIQRTEQRDSAMYRCASSRTGVGEQYFGPGTRLTVT.

There are a few counts of this clonotype. The V call is TRBV6-6, the J call TRBJ2-7, with 9 nucleotides matching TRBD2. The CDR3 is made up of 16 amino acids. With V trimmed by 2 bases and J by 0 bases, 5 bases remained unmatched. From germline, CDR1 is MNHNY and CDR2 SVGAGI (reference sequence). Here the CDR3 DNA reads TGTGCCAGCAGTTACGGCGGGGGGGCCGCCTCCTACGAGCAGTACTTC. It codes for CASSYGGGAASYEQYF.

This clonotype turned up a few times. The rearrangement uses TRBV6-1 and TRBJ1-1, with no clear D. CDR1 is MNHNS, CDR2 SASEGT, per germline. The CDR3 extends over 14 amino acids. Trimming took off 5 bases at V and 1 base at J, with 11 bases between the two ends. The CDR3 DNA follows: TGTGCCAGCAGTATTTACCCCCGGAACACTGAAGCTTTCTTT. Translation: CASSIYPRNTEAFF.

This clonotype was counted at least ten times. V and J are TRBV15 and TRBJ2-3; 15 positions agree with TRBD2. This CDR3 has 18 amino acids. Per germline, CDR1 LNHNV and CDR2 YYDKDF (reference sequence). After removal of 5 bases from V and 1 base from J, the junction contained 7 bases not matched to a gene. For the CDR3, the DNA is TGTGCCACCAGCGCAGGACTAGCGGGAGGGCCGGGCACAGATACGCAGTATTTT. Translating gives CATSAGLAGGPGTDTQYF.

This clonotype has at least ten counts. The chain couples TRBV7-9 to TRBJ2-7; TRBD1 matches at 8 bases. CDR1 SEHNR and CDR2 FQNEAQ come from the germline V gene (reference sequence). The CDR3 has 15 residues. V lost 5 bases and J lost 4; bases outside the gene matches: 10. The CDR3 loop is CASSPRTGSGYEQYF. The CDR3 nucleotides are TGTGCCAGCAGCCCTCGGACAGGGAGTGGGTACGAGCAGTACTTC.

This clonotype was found once. This may arise from a read error, as a much more abundant clone is one base away. The gene calls are TRBV5-5 and TRBJ1-5; 9 nucleotides line up with TRBD1. CDR1 and CDR2 from the germline V gene are SGHKS and YYEKEE (reference sequence). This CDR3 comprises 16 residues. V was clipped by 4 bases and J by 3 bases; unmatched bases: 8. CDR3 sequence (DNA): TGTGCCAGCAGCCCCGGGACAGGGAAATCCAATCAGCCCCAGCATTTT. This translates into CASSPGTGKSNQPQHF.

The table lists this clonotype with many counts. V is TRBV30 and J is TRBJ2-7, with TRBD1 matching over 10 bases. The CDR3 runs 16 residues. V gave up 1 base and J gave up 4 bases; unmatched junction bases: 10. CDR1 and CDR2 from the germline V gene are GTSNPN and SVGIG (reference sequence). The CDR3: CAWSGAGTGAFYEQYF. In DNA form, the CDR3 reads TGTGCCTGGAGTGGCGCCGGGACAGGGGCCTTTTACGAGCAGTACTTC.

This clonotype was picked up many times. DNA of the CDR3: TGCGCCAGCAGCTATGGGACGGCCGAGGGAGAGACCCAGTACTTC. Translated: CASSYGTAEGETQYF. This chain joins TRBV5-1 and TRBJ2-5; D is possibly TRBD1 or TRBD2 (5 bases each). Per germline, CDR1 SGHRS and CDR2 YFSETQ. V lost 3 bases and J lost 4, with 16 bases in between. The CDR3 contains 15 residues.

This clonotype has just a few counts. CDR3 sequence reads: CASSSWNDNEQFF. CDR3 DNA sequence: TGTGCCAGCAGCTCTTGGAATGACAATGAGCAGTTCTTC. J is TRBJ2-1 and V is TRBV7-3; no clear D gene. Looked up from germline, CDR1 is SGHTA and CDR2 is FQGTGA. There are 13 residues in the CDR3. Trimming removed 4 bases at V and 5 bases at J, with 9 bases between.

This chain uses TRBV5-5 with TRBJ2-2; perhaps TRBD2 as D (7 bases). CDR1 is SGHKS, CDR2 YYEKEE, per germline (reference sequence). V lost 5 bases and J 3 bases, leaving 11 bases between the germline ends. CDR3 length equals 14 residues. The CDR3 coding sequence is TGTGCCAGCAGAAGGGGGGGCGACACCGGGGAGCTGTTTTTT. Encoded protein: CASRRGGDTGELFF.

This clonotype has a handful of counts. The junction differs from germline at one of its ends, possibly a read error. The V gene is TRBV10-3, the J gene TRBJ2-1, with 9 bases lining up with TRBD2. Germline V lookup: CDR1 ENHRY, CDR2 SYGVKD. The CDR3 runs 17 residues. The CDR3 reads CAISEGSGGSSYDEQFF. The CDR3 DNA is TGTGCCATCAGTGAAGGTAGCGGGGGTAGCTCCTACGATGAGCAGTTCTTC.

This clonotype was observed at least ten times. The chain links TRBV20-1 to TRBJ1-2; D gene uncertain. Per germline, CDR1 DFQATT and CDR2 SNEGSKA (reference sequence). The V gene lost 1 base and the J gene lost 4 bases, with 16 bases spanning the gap. This CDR3 has 15 amino acids. Here the CDR3 reads CSARVPFGSRYGYTF. The CDR3, as DNA: TGCAGTGCTAGAGTCCCTTTTGGCAGCCGCTATGGCTACACCTTC.

This clonotype appeared many times. The J gene is TRBJ1-6, the V gene TRBV27; D is unresolved. Looked up from germline, CDR1 is MNHEY and CDR2 is SMNVEV (reference sequence). CDR3 length: 15 residues. Trimming shortened V by 1 base and J by 1 base, and 5 bases separated the two germline ends. Written as DNA, the CDR3 is TGTGCCAGCAGTTTATATGGTTCCTATAATTCACCCCTCCACTTT. It translates to CASSLYGSYNSPLHF.

This clonotype was observed at least ten times. This CDR3 reads CASRRIADSTDTQYF. The CDR3 DNA is TGTGCCAGCAGGCGGATAGCGGATAGCACAGATACGCAGTATTTT. The chain is built from TRBV5-5 and TRBJ2-3, with D possibly being TRBD2 (6 bases). CDR3 length: 15 amino acids. The V end lost 5 bases, the J end lost 0 bases, and 13 bases lay between the germline ends. Per the germline V gene, CDR1 is SGHKS and CDR2 is YYEKEE (reference sequence).

This chain links TRBV11-2 with TRBJ1-4; maybe TRBD1 (5 bases). Germline loops: CDR1 SGHAT, CDR2 FQNNGV. Trimming cost V 2 bases and J 17 bases, with 15 bases left between them. This CDR3 is 12 amino acids long. CDR3 protein: CASSLRDWKTFF. Written as DNA, the CDR3 is TGTGCCAGCAGCTTACGGGACTGGAAAACTTTTTTT.

This clonotype has ten or more counts. This chain joins TRBV12-3 or TRBV12-4 and TRBJ2-7; D might be TRBD1 (5 bases). The CDR3 loop spans 13 amino acids. V lost 6 bases and J 2 bases, leaving 11 bases between the germline ends. The CDR3 nucleotides read TGTGCCAGCAGGTCCAGGGAAACCTACGAGCAGTACTTC. The encoded protein is CASRSRETYEQYF.

This clonotype was found many times. V usage is TRBV28 and J usage is TRBJ2-7; TRBD1 or TRBD2 may be the D gene (6 bases each). CDR1 and CDR2 from the germline V gene are MDHEN and SYDVKM. The CDR3 consists of 16 residues. Trimming pared 0 bases from V and 6 bases from J, leaving 18 bases between. CDR3 sequence: CASSLWGGDDTSEQYF. DNA for the CDR3: TGTGCCAGCAGTTTATGGGGGGGCGACGATACTTCCGAGCAGTACTTC.

Regarding this clonotype: This clone may be a read error of a much larger clone one base away. A read error is likely, as this CDR3 ends without the conserved phenylalanine or tryptophan. The gene calls are TRBV24-1 and TRBJ2-1; D might be TRBD2 (5 bases). From germline, CDR1 is KGHDR and CDR2 SFDVKD. V dropped 6 bases and J dropped 3 bases, with 14 bases sitting between them. The CDR3 runs 15 residues. The CDR3 loop is CATSPPGSSYNEQFL. The CDR3 DNA sequence: TGTGCCACCAGTCCCCCGGGAAGCAGCTACAATGAGCAGTTCCTC.

This chain joins TRBV7-6 and TRBJ2-5; 8 nucleotides align to TRBD2. The length of the CDR3 is 15 residues. Trimming took 5 bases from V and 2 from J; bases not matched to a gene: 7. Germline CDR1 SGHVS, CDR2 FNYEAQ. CDR3 DNA sequence: TGTGCCAGCAGCAAACGACTAGCGCGACAAGAGACCCAGTACTTC. Translated: CASSKRLARQETQYF.

In this sample, this clonotype turned up a few times. The chain links TRBV28 to TRBJ2-1, with 11 bases aligning to TRBD2. The V gene end was trimmed by 5 bases and the J gene end by 6 bases; junction bases not matched to a gene: 9. Germline V gives CDR1 MDHEN, CDR2 SYDVKM. The CDR3 is 16 amino acids. In nucleotides, the CDR3 is TGTGCCAGCAGTACCACAGTGACTAGCGGGACCAATGAGCAGTTCTTC. Its protein is CASSTTVTSGTNEQFF.

In this sample, this clonotype turned up many times. The chain links TRBV27 to TRBJ2-7; tentative D call: TRBD1 (6 bases). Germline assignment: CDR1 MNHEY and CDR2 SMNVEV (reference sequence). Trimming removed 3 bases from V and 3 bases from J, with 12 bases in between. CDR3 length equals 14 residues. As DNA, the CDR3 is TGTGCCAGCAGTTTTACAGGGATAAGCTACGAGCAGTACTTC. Translation gives CASSFTGISYEQYF.